Each of the 3 T cell receptor beta chains below was sequenced from the same sample in a study of somatic mutations in cytotoxic T cells in rheumatoid arthritis. Using immunoSEQ multiplex PCR, the repertoire was profiled, and TCRdb retains in-frame clones only, with some absent. The sample includes about 16,000 clones, just under 80% of them seen just once. Sequencing was performed on CD8+ T cells sorted from blood. The receptors shown here come from an adult with rheumatoid arthritis.

This chain uses TRBV19 with TRBJ2-1; D is unclear. CDR3 size: 16 residues. Deletions cut 0 bases from V and 8 bases from J, with 17 bases between. Germline V gives CDR1 LNHDA, CDR2 SQIVND (reference sequence). CDR3: CASSIEAWGLRDEQFF. The CDR3 DNA sequence: TGTGCCAGTAGTATAGAAGCTTGGGGTTTACGCGATGAGCAGTTCTTC. The full variable domain, rest sourced from reference TRBV19 and TRBJ2-1, is DGGITQSPKYLFRKEGQNVTLSCEQNLNHDAMYWYRQDPGQGLRLIYYSQIVNDFQKGDIAEGYSVSREKKESFPLTVTSAQKNPTAFYLCASSIEAWGLRDEQFFGPGTRLTVL.

The chain carries TRBV28 and TRBJ2-1; no clear D. Germline lookup yields CDR1 MDHEN and CDR2 SYDVKM. V was pared by 6 bases and J by 7 bases, with 13 bases between. The CDR3 has 13 amino acids. CDR3 protein: CASSRSLENEQFF. The CDR3 DNA sequence: TGTGCCAGCAGCCGTTCTCTAGAGAATGAGCAGTTCTTC.

This chain joins TRBV27 and TRBJ2-1, with D possibly being TRBD2 (7 bases). Trimming took off 3 bases at V and 2 bases at J, with 8 bases between the two ends. CDR3 length: 14 amino acids. From germline, CDR1 is MNHEY and CDR2 SMNVEV (reference sequence). The CDR3 bases are TGTGCCAGCAGTTTGGGGGGGCCCTACAATGAGCAGTTCTTC. It encodes CASSLGGPYNEQFF.